Following are 19 T cell receptor beta chains from one sample sequenced in a study of cytomegalovirus exposure and HLA in healthy donors. With 60 Vbeta and 13 Jbeta primers, the PCR was carried out. Method: immunoSEQ multiplex PCR; TCRdb's copy keeps in-frame clones and lacks some. The sample carries around 150,000 clones, just under 85% recorded once. Source material: PBMCs. These receptors all come from a man in his forties in good health and CMV-seropositive.

V is TRBV5-1 and J is TRBJ1-2; 9 positions agree with TRBD1. In germline, CDR1 is SGHRS, CDR2 YFSETQ. The CDR3 spans 13 residues. V shed 4 bases, J shed 5 bases, and the junction held 3 bases outside the gene matches. CDR3 loop: CASSGQGRYGYTF. CDR3 in DNA: TGCGCCAGCAGCGGACAGGGGAGGTATGGCTACACCTTC.

The J gene is TRBJ2-5, the V gene TRBV5-1; the D gene is possibly TRBD1 (8 bases). Matching the DNA end better, TRBJ2-7 makes the J call doubtful. Per germline, CDR1 SGHRS and CDR2 YFSETQ. CDR3 length: 15 amino acids. The CDR3 nucleotides read TGCGCCAGCAGCCTGAACAGGGGGGGCCCCTACGAGCAGTACTTC. It translates to CASSLNRGGPYEQYF.

The rearrangement links TRBV5-6 to TRBJ1-2; D is uncertain. The germline V gene has CDR1 SGHDT and CDR2 YYEEEE. V lost 4 bases, J lost 3 bases, and 7 bases lay in between. The CDR3 extends over 12 amino acids. This CDR3 reads CASSREDYGYTF. The DNA for the CDR3 is TGTGCCAGCAGCCGAGAAGACTATGGCTACACCTTC.

The genes are TRBV5-1 and TRBJ2-5, with 13 bases identical to TRBD2. The CDR3 contains 16 residues. The junction had 9 bases not matched to a gene; V was cut back by 5 bases and J by 5 bases. Germline values: CDR1 SGHRS, CDR2 YFSETQ. CDR3: CASRGLAGLLGETQYF. CDR3 sequence (DNA): TGCGCCAGCAGGGGACTAGCGGGATTGTTAGGGGAGACCCAGTACTTC.

For the CDR3, the DNA is TGTGCCAGCAGTAGGGACTCTGCAACTAATGAAAAACTGTTTTTT. Encoded protein: CASSRDSATNEKLFF. The chain combines TRBV6-5 with TRBJ1-4; possibly TRBD1 for D (5 bases). The CDR3 sequence is 15 residues long. Germline V gene lookup returns CDR1 MNHEY and CDR2 SVGAGI. The germline V and J ends were trimmed by 5 bases and 0 bases, with 10 bases remaining between them.

The chain couples TRBV6-6 to TRBJ2-4; perhaps TRBD1 as D (6 bases). Germline CDR1 MNHNY, CDR2 SVGAGI (reference sequence). The CDR3 is made up of 13 amino acids. V lost 11 bases to trimming and J lost 5 bases, with 16 bases between them. The CDR3 sequence is CAGRAGVQNIQYF. The CDR3 DNA reads TGTGCCGGCCGTGCAGGGGTTCAAAACATTCAGTACTTC.

The chain recombines TRBV7-3 with TRBJ1-1, with no clear D. CDR1 is SGHTA and CDR2 is FQGTGA in the germline V gene. V was trimmed by 2 bases and J by 3 bases, leaving 7 bases between them. This CDR3 has 13 residues. As DNA, the CDR3 is TGTGCCAGCAGCTTACGGAGGGACACTGAAGCTTTCTTT. Translation gives CASSLRRDTEAFF. Using reference TRBV7-3 and TRBJ1-1 for the parts outside the CDR3, the full variable domain is GAGVSQTPSNKVTEKGKYVELRCDPISGHTALYWYRQSLGQGPEFLIYFQGTGAADDSGLPNDRFFAVRPEGSVSTLKIQRTERGDSAVYLCASSLRRDTEAFFGQGTRLTVV.

This sequence joins TRBV2 and TRBJ2-1, with a weak D call TRBD1 (5 bases). V lost 3 bases and J lost 8, with 17 bases in between. CDR3 length equals 15 residues. Germline V lookup: CDR1 SNHLY, CDR2 FYNNEI. CDR3 amino acids: CASSDGIRAGDEQFF. Written as DNA, the CDR3 is TGTGCCAGCAGTGATGGGATCAGGGCTGGAGATGAGCAGTTCTTC.

The chain joins TRBV7-9 to TRBJ2-5, with a tentative D call TRBD2 (6 bases). V was trimmed by 8 bases and J by 4 bases, leaving 11 bases between them. The CDR3 totals 12 residues. The germline V gene encodes CDR1 SEHNR and CDR2 FQNEAQ (reference sequence). CDR3 loop: CASSGVRETQYF. CDR3 DNA: TGTGCCAGCTCGGGGGTGAGAGAGACCCAGTACTTC.

The chain couples TRBV6-1 to TRBJ2-3; 7 bases are a match to TRBD2. Losses at the gene ends were 7 bases for V and 0 bases for J; bases not matched to a gene: 7. This CDR3 region has 15 residues. Germline V lookup: CDR1 MNHNS, CDR2 SASEGT. The CDR3: CASTFASGSTDTQYF. The CDR3 nucleotides are TGTGCCAGCACTTTTGCTAGCGGTAGCACAGATACGCAGTATTTT.

The gene calls are TRBV5-4 and TRBJ2-1, with 8 bases fitting TRBD2. This CDR3 region has 15 residues. With V trimmed by 6 bases and J by 10 bases, 15 bases remained unmatched. Germline-derived CDR1 and CDR2 are SGHNT and YYREEE (reference sequence). For the CDR3, the DNA is TGTGCCAGCAAACCGCGGGGGGCCGGCCTTTCGGAGCAGTTCTTC. Protein sequence: CASKPRGAGLSEQFF.

V is TRBV5-4 and J is TRBJ2-5, with D uncertain. Trimming removed 0 bases at V and 5 bases at J, with 8 bases between. Germline-derived CDR1 and CDR2 are SGHNT and YYREEE (reference sequence). The CDR3 runs 13 residues. CDR3 coding DNA: TGTGCCAGCAGCTTGGAAACTCGGGAGACCCAGTACTTC. Its translation is CASSLETRETQYF.

The chain recombines TRBV11-2 with TRBJ1-5; the match to TRBD1 covers 8 bases. Trimming cost V 4 bases and J 6 bases; bases outside gene matches: 5. Germline CDR1 reads SGHAT; CDR2 reads FQNNGV. CDR3 length: 14 amino acids. The CDR3 nucleotides read TGTGCCAGCAGCTCACAGGGGGAGTTTCAGCCCCAGCATTTT. It is translated as CASSSQGEFQPQHF.

V usage is TRBV30 and J usage is TRBJ1-1, with D maybe TRBD1 (5 bases). Germline CDR1 GTSNPN, CDR2 SVGIG (reference sequence). V lost 5 bases to trimming and J lost 1 base, with 11 bases between them. The CDR3 contains 13 residues. The CDR3 protein is CAWGGTTNTEAFF. The CDR3 DNA reads as TGTGCCTGGGGAGGGACGACGAACACTGAAGCTTTCTTT. The full variable domain, rest sourced from reference TRBV30 and TRBJ1-1, is SQTIHQWPATLVQPVGSPLSLECTVEGTSNPNLYWYRQAAGRGLQLLFYSVGIGQISSEVPQNLSASRPQDRQFILSSKKLLLSDSGFYLCAWGGTTNTEAFFGQGTRLTVV.

V gene TRBV7-8 combines with J gene TRBJ1-4; 7 bases align to TRBD1. J lost 0 bases, V lost 3 bases, and 1 base had no gene match. Germline V CDR1 and CDR2: SGHVS, FQNEAQ. The CDR3 length is 15 residues. The CDR3 loop reads CASSFQGATNEKLFF. CDR3 in DNA: TGTGCCAGCAGCTTTCAGGGGGCAACTAATGAAAAACTGTTTTTT.

The chain couples TRBV29-1 to TRBJ2-1, with TRBD1 matching over 8 bases. The CDR3 extends over 15 amino acids. Germline values: CDR1 SQVTM, CDR2 ANQGSEA. V shed 7 bases, J shed 9 bases, and the junction held 17 bases outside the gene matches. CDR3 nucleotides: TGCAGCGCCCTCTCAGGGACAGGTCTTTTTGGTGAGCAGTTCTTC. Protein: CSALSGTGLFGEQFF.

This clone was seen a few times. The chain combines TRBV9 with TRBJ1-2; 10 nucleotides align to TRBD1. The CDR3 is made up of 16 amino acids. After removal of 4 bases from V and 3 bases from J, the junction contained 9 bases not matched to a gene. CDR1 and CDR2 from the germline V gene are SGDLS and YYNGEE. The CDR3 spells CASSPGGTGVDYGYTF. The CDR3 DNA reads TGTGCCAGCAGCCCTGGCGGGACAGGGGTCGACTATGGCTACACCTTC. Together with reference TRBV9 and TRBJ1-2, the CDR3 gives the full variable domain: DSGVTQTPKHLITATGQRVTLRCSPRSGDLSVYWYQQSLDQGLQFLIQYYNGEERAKGNILERFSAQQFPDLHSELNLSSLELGDSALYFCASSPGGTGVDYGYTFGSGTRLTVV.

This chain uses TRBV5-1 with TRBJ2-5, with D maybe TRBD1 (6 bases). The V and J ends lost 3 bases and 3 bases respectively, with 9 bases between them. Germline V gene lookup returns CDR1 SGHRS and CDR2 YFSETQ. The CDR3 length is 13 residues. The CDR3 is CASSSDRKETQYF. CDR3 sequence (DNA): TGCGCCAGCAGCTCTGACAGGAAAGAGACCCAGTACTTC.

The rearrangement uses TRBV13 and TRBJ2-1, with TRBD2 matching over 16 bases. Germline V lookup: CDR1 PRHDT, CDR2 FYEKMQ (reference sequence). J was trimmed by 7 bases and V by 5 bases; bases with no gene match: 11. The CDR3 is made up of 18 amino acids. CDR3 in amino acids: CASSPVGTSGGATNEQFF. In DNA form, the CDR3 reads TGTGCCAGCAGCCCCGTAGGGACTAGCGGGGGGGCCACGAATGAGCAGTTCTTC.